The rows below give T cell receptor beta chains drawn from one sample of a study of cytomegalovirus exposure and HLA in healthy donors. Repertoires were generated with immunoSEQ multiplex PCR, while TCRdb's copy carries only in-frame clones and drops some. Of about 200,000 clones listed, roughly 80% are singletons. Sequencing was carried out using PBMCs. The receptors were sampled from a woman aged 18-30 years in good health and CMV-seronegative. CDR3s include the opening cysteine and the closing phenylalanine or tryptophan. A D gene is named only where the DNA matches it firmly. Size is stated for part of the rows, as once, few or many counts, or as a class when the clone is expanded.

D	size	V	J	DNA	CDR3
-	-	TRBV30	TRBJ2-6	TGTGCCTGGAGCCCTCGGAGGGCCGGGGCCAACGTCCTGACTTTC	CAWSPRRAGANVLTF
-	-	TRBV20-1	TRBJ2-7	TGCAGTGCTGCTTTACGAAACGAGCAGTACTTC	CSAALRNEQYF
TRBD1	few	TRBV5-1	TRBJ2-7	TGCGCCAGCAGGGAGGACAGGGGCATCGAGCAGTACTTC	CASREDRGIEQYF
-	once	TRBV4-2	TRBJ1-1	TGTGCCAGCAGCCTTACATTTGGAGGGCTCGACACTGAAGCTTTCTTT	CASSLTFGGLDTEAFF
-	-	TRBV6-5	TRBJ1-2	TGTGCCAGCAGTTCTGGGAACTACTATGGCTACACCTTC	CASSSGNYYGYTF
-	-	TRBV7-3	TRBJ1-2	TGTGCCAGCAGCCCCACTGGGAGAACACTGTCCCCTTTAGGGGGCTACACCTTC	CASSPTGRTLSPLGGYTF
-	-	TRBV5-1	TRBJ2-2	TGCGCCAGCAGCTTGGCCCGGGGCCCCGGGGAGCTGTTTTTT	CASSLARGPGELFF
TRBD1	-	TRBV4-2	TRBJ1-2	TGTGCCAGCAGCCCACGGGTCGCAGGGGGCGCATATGGCTACACCTTC	CASSPRVAGGAYGYTF
-	-	TRBV27	TRBJ1-2	TGTGCCAGCAGGGGGGGGATCGACTATGGCTACACCTTC	CASRGGIDYGYTF
TRBD1	-	TRBV5-6	TRBJ2-1	TGTGCCAGCAGCGTATATCGGACAGGGTTTTTCTACAATGAGCAGTTCTTC	CASSVYRTGFFYNEQFF
TRBD1	-	TRBV5-1	TRBJ2-7	TGCGCCAGCAGCTTGATGGACAGGGTCTACGAGCAGTACTTC	CASSLMDRVYEQYF
-	-	TRBV29-1	TRBJ2-7	TGCAGCGTGCAGGGGAACCTCTCCTACGAGCAGTACTTC	CSVQGNLSYEQYF
TRBD1	-	TRBV5-1	TRBJ1-1	TGCGCCAGCACCTTAGCAGGGACAGTGAACACTGAAGCTTTCTTT	CASTLAGTVNTEAFF
-	few	TRBV10-3	TRBJ2-7	TGTGCCATCAGTGAGTCGCTGGGCCCCGAGCAGTACTTC	CAISESLGPEQYF
-	-	TRBV19	TRBJ2-1	TGTGCCAGTAGTATCTGGGGACACAATGAGCAGTTCTTC	CASSIWGHNEQFF
-	-	TRBV30	TRBJ1-1	TGTGCCTGGAGTCCCCCCGGGGGAATGAGCACTGAAGCTTTCTTT	CAWSPPGGMSTEAFF
-	-	TRBV30	TRBJ2-1	TGTGCCTGGAGTGTTGCGGGAAGCTTCCCCAATGAGCAGTTCTTC	CAWSVAGSFPNEQFF
TRBD1	few	TRBV5-1	TRBJ1-1	TGCGCCAGCAGCTTGACCTCTTTTACAGGGGGCCGGAACACTGAAGCTTTCTTT	CASSLTSFTGGRNTEAFF
-	-	TRBV11-2	TRBJ1-1	TGTGCCAGCAGCTTACCCCTAGCTAGGATACCTGAAGCTTTCTTT	CASSLPLARIPEAFF
-	few	TRBV7-8	TRBJ1-6	TGTGCCAGCAGCTTACAGGGTCCTAATTCACCCCTCCACTTT	CASSLQGPNSPLHF